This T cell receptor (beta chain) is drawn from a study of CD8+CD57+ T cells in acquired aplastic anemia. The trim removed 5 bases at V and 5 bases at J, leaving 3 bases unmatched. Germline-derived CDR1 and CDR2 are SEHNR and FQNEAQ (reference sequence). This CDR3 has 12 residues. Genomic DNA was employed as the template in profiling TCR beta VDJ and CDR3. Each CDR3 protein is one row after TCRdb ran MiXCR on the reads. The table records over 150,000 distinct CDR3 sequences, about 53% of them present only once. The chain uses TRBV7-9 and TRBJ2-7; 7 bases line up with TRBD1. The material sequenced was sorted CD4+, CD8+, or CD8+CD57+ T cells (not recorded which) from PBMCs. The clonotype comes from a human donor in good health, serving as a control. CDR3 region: CASSPTGDEQYF. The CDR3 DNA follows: TGTGCCAGCAGCCCCACAGGGGACGAGCAGTACTTC.